This is a list of T cell receptor beta chains from one sample in a study of regulatory T cells in long-lasting Graves disease. TCRdb called the multiplex PCR reads again in MiXCR, with one record for every CDR3 protein. The sample carries about 470,000 distinct CDR3 sequences, 20% to 25% recorded once. Material: peripheral blood mononuclear cells (PBMCs), obtained when the disease was refractory, from a patient treated with antithyroid drugs. The receptors stem from a female donor with Graves disease. The CDR3 runs from the conserved cysteine through the conserved F or W. The D gene is left open where the match is weak. Some rows mark clone size as missing; the rest say once, few, many or name a class of expanded clone.

CDR3,DNA,V,size,D,J
CASSPKTGTQETQYF,TGTGCCAGCAGCCCCAAGACAGGGACCCAAGAGACCCAGTACTTC,TRBV27,many,TRBD1,TRBJ2-5
CASSLGWNNSPLHF,TGTGCCAGCAGTTTAGGATGGAATAATTCACCCCTCCACTTT,TRBV27,many,-,TRBJ1-6
CSAAMGSGSYNEQFF,TGCAGCGCCGCTATGGGGAGCGGATCCTACAATGAGCAGTTCTTC,TRBV29-1,-,-,TRBJ2-1
CASSSDREVVGSPLHF,TGTGCCAGCAGCTCAGACCGGGAAGTAGTGGGTTCACCCCTCCACTTT,TRBV7-2,many,-,TRBJ1-6
CAISDWTAYEQYF,TGTGCCATCAGTGATTGGACAGCCTACGAGCAGTACTTC,TRBV10-3,-,-,TRBJ2-7
CASSLIGSEAFF,TGTGCCAGCAGTTTAATTGGAAGTGAAGCTTTCTTT,TRBV28,many,-,TRBJ1-1
CASRASTSGGGEQYF,TGTGCCAGCAGAGCCTCGACTAGCGGAGGAGGGGAGCAGTACTTC,TRBV25-1,few,TRBD2,TRBJ2-7
CASSPRTNPNTGELFF,TGCGCCAGCAGTCCAAGGACAAACCCTAACACCGGGGAGCTGTTTTTT,TRBV5-1,-,-,TRBJ2-2
CSATYGDEQYF,TGCAGTGCTACCTACGGGGACGAGCAGTACTTC,TRBV20-1,-,-,TRBJ2-7
CASSHASGGPYEQYF,TGTGCCAGCAGCCACGCTAGCGGGGGACCTTACGAGCAGTACTTC,TRBV28,many,TRBD2,TRBJ2-7
CASSLPPHSAEQYF,TGTGCCAGCAGTTTACCCCCTCATTCTGCCGAGCAGTACTTC,TRBV28,many,-,TRBJ2-7
CASSIRGGRDYGYTF,TGTGCCAGTAGTATTCGCGGGGGGAGGGACTATGGCTACACCTTC,TRBV19,many,-,TRBJ1-2
CASSPQPTGNSNTGELFF,TGCGCCAGCAGCCCACAACCTACAGGGAATTCGAACACCGGGGAGCTGTTTTTT,TRBV7-3,-,-,TRBJ2-2
CSAAHREAFF,TGCAGTGCCGCCCACCGGGAAGCTTTCTTT,TRBV20-1,-,-,TRBJ1-1
CASSASSMNTEAFF,TGTGCCAGCAGTGCGTCCTCTATGAACACTGAAGCTTTCTTT,TRBV12-3/TRBV12-4,many,-,TRBJ1-1
CASSVGPDEKLFF,TGTGCCAGCAGCGTAGGACCAGATGAAAAACTGTTTTTT,TRBV9,-,-,TRBJ1-4
CASSTWTDQETQYF,TGTGCCAGCAGCACCTGGACAGATCAAGAGACCCAGTACTTC,TRBV11-2,many,-,TRBJ2-5
CASSPSSGLGGDTQYF,TGTGCCAGCAGTCCCTCCTCGGGACTCGGGGGAGATACGCAGTATTTT,TRBV12-3/TRBV12-4,-,-,TRBJ2-3
CASSARRGDTGELFF,TGTGCCAGCAGCGCACGTCGGGGTGACACCGGGGAGCTGTTTTTT,TRBV7-8,few,-,TRBJ2-2
CASSEAGGIAEAFF,TGTGCCAGCAGTGAAGCAGGGGGCATCGCTGAAGCTTTCTTT,TRBV25-1,few,TRBD1,TRBJ1-1
CASSEEGPDTQYF,TGTGCCAGCAGTGAGGAGGGTCCAGATACGCAGTATTTT,TRBV2,-,-,TRBJ2-3
CASSLRQGDMNTEAFF,TGTGCCAGCAGTCTCCGACAGGGGGATATGAACACTGAAGCTTTCTTT,TRBV27,many,TRBD1,TRBJ1-1
CASSRRDRGKETQYF,TGTGCCAGCAGCCGACGGGACAGGGGAAAGGAGACCCAGTACTTC,TRBV7-9,-,TRBD1,TRBJ2-5
CASSPGLPEQFF,TGTGCCAGCTCACCAGGTCTACCAGAGCAGTTCTTC,TRBV18,-,-,TRBJ2-1
CASSEAVVSTDTQYF,TGTGCCAGCAGTGAAGCGGTAGTTAGCACAGATACGCAGTATTTT,TRBV6-1,-,-,TRBJ2-3